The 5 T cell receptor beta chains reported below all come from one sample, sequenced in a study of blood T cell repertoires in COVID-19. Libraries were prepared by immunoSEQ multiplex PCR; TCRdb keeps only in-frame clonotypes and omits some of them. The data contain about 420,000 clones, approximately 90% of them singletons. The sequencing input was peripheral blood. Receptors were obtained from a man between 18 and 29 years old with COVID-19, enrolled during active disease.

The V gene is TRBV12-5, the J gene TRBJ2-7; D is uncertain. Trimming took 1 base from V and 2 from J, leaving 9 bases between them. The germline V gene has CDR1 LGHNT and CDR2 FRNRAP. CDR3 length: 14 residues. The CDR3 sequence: CASGLGDSTYEQYF. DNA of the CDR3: TGTGCTAGTGGTTTGGGTGACTCGACCTACGAGCAGTACTTC. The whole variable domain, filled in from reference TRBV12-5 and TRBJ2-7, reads DARVTQTPRHKVTEMGQEVTMRCQPILGHNTVFWYRQTMMQGLELLAYFRNRAPLDDSGMPKDRFSAEMPDATLATLKIQPSEPRDSAVYFCASGLGDSTYEQYFGPGTRLTVT.

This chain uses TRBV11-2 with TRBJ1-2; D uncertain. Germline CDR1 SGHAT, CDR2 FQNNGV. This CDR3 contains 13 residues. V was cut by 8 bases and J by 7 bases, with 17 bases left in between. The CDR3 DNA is TGTGCCAGCGGATTGGAGGGTAGTATTGGCTACACCTTC. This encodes CASGLEGSIGYTF.

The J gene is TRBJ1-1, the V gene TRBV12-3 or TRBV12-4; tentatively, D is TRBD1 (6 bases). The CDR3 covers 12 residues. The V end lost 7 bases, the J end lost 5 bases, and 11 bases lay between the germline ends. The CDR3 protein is CASKGGVTEAFF. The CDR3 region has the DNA TGTGCCAGCAAGGGGGGGGTAACTGAAGCTTTCTTT.

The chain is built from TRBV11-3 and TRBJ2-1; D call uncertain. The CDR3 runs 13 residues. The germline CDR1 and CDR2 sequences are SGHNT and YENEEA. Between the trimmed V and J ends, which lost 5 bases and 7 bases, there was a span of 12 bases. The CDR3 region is CASSEVYPNEQFF. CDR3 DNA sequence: TGTGCCAGCAGCGAGGTCTACCCTAATGAGCAGTTCTTC.

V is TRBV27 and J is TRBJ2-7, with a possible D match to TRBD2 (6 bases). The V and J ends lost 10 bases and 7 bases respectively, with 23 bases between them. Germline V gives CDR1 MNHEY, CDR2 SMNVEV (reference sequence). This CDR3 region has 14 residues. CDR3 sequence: CATAGHGSVWEQYF. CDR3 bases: TGTGCCACCGCCGGACACGGGAGTGTCTGGGAGCAGTACTTC.